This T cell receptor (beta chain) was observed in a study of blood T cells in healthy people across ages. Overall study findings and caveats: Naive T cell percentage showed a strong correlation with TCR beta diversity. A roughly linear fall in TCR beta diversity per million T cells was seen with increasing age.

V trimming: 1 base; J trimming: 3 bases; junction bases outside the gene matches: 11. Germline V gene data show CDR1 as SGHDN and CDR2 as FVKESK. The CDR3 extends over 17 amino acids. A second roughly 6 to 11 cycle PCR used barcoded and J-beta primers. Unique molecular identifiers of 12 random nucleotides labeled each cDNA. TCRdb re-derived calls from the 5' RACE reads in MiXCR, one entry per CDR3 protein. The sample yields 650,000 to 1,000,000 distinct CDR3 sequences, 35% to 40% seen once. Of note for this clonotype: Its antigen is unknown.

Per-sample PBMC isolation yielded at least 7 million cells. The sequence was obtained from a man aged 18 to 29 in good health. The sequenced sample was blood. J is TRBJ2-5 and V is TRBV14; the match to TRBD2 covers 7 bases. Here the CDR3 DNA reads TGTGCCAGCAGCCAAGGCCAGAGAGCGGGGAAAAAAGAGACCCAGTACTTC. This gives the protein CASSQGQRAGKKETQYF.